This TCR beta chain stems from a study of response to subunit inactivated influenza vaccine. Findings of the study overall: Authors suggested each seasonal flu vaccination may recruit only limited numbers of new T cells.

The length of the CDR3 is 18 residues. Germline V CDR1 and CDR2: SGHAT, FQNNGV. The trim removed 3 bases at V and 0 bases at J, leaving 12 bases unmatched. TCRdb re-analysed the RT-PCR reads in MiXCR, keeping a single row per CDR3 protein. The data show about 190,000 distinct CDR3 sequences, about an eighth seen once. This clonotype appeared a few times. The antigen remains undetermined. Sequencing used CD8+ T cells sorted from PBMCs, obtained more than 4 days after vaccination. The receptor was isolated from a man aged 50 to 59 who received an inactivated influenza vaccine. J is TRBJ2-3 and V is TRBV11-2; 7 positions match TRBD1. Here the CDR3 reads CASSFPSGTDSSTDTQYF. CDR3 sequence (DNA): TGTGCCAGCAGCTTTCCCTCCGGGACAGACTCTAGCACAGATACGCAGTATTTT.